These T cell receptor beta chains were read from a single sample in a study of radiotherapy plus CTLA-4 blockade in lung cancer. The data were produced by immunoSEQ multiplex PCR, yet TCRdb's version contains in-frame clones alone and is incomplete. The table lists over 85,000 clones, around 84% of them singletons. Sequenced material: peripheral blood, taken from a patient treated with radiotherapy plus ipilimumab. All receptors come from a human donor with non-small cell lung cancer that progressed on radiotherapy plus ipilimumab. Both conserved end residues are part of each CDR3. The order of the fields is V gene, J gene, clone size, D gene, CDR3 DNA, CDR3 protein. D genes are given only for firm matches. Part of the rows lack a size; the others show once, few, many or a class for expanded clones.

v_gene: TRBV7-9; j_gene: TRBJ2-5; abundance: -; d_gene: TRBD2; CDR3nt: TGTGCCAGCAGCTTAAGCGGGAGGGAAGAGACCCAGTACTTC; CDR3aa: CASSLSGREETQYF
v_gene: TRBV19; j_gene: TRBJ1-2; abundance: -; d_gene: -; CDR3nt: TGTGCCAGTACTACTGACAGCCCTAACTATGGCTACACCTTC; CDR3aa: CASTTDSPNYGYTF
v_gene: TRBV10-3; j_gene: TRBJ1-1; abundance: -; d_gene: -; CDR3nt: TGTGCCATCAGTGGCTGGGGGAACACTGAAGCTTTCTTT; CDR3aa: CAISGWGNTEAFF
v_gene: TRBV28; j_gene: TRBJ2-2; abundance: -; d_gene: -; CDR3nt: TGTGCCAGCAGTTTATCTTCCAGGGCCGGCGGGGAGCTGTTTTTT; CDR3aa: CASSLSSRAGGELFF
v_gene: TRBV5-1; j_gene: TRBJ2-2; abundance: -; d_gene: -; CDR3nt: TGCGCCAGCAGCCTGGAAGCGGGCGGGGAGCTGTTTTTT; CDR3aa: CASSLEAGGELFF
v_gene: TRBV7-3; j_gene: TRBJ1-1; abundance: -; d_gene: -; CDR3nt: TGTGCCAGCAGCTTAAGAGGTGGGGGGAGGTTTACTGAAGCTTTCTTT; CDR3aa: CASSLRGGGRFTEAFF
v_gene: TRBV2; j_gene: TRBJ1-2; abundance: -; d_gene: TRBD1; CDR3nt: TGTGCCAGCAGGGACCCGGGACAGGGCGATGGCTACACCTTC; CDR3aa: CASRDPGQGDGYTF
v_gene: TRBV11-2; j_gene: TRBJ2-1; abundance: -; d_gene: TRBD2; CDR3nt: TGTGCCAGCAGCTTAGATCAGGGTAGCGGGAGGGCCTACAATGAGCAGTTCTTC; CDR3aa: CASSLDQGSGRAYNEQFF
v_gene: TRBV30; j_gene: TRBJ1-4; abundance: -; d_gene: TRBD1; CDR3nt: TGTGCCTGTACACAGGGGGCTCTAAATGAAAAACTGTTTTTT; CDR3aa: CACTQGALNEKLFF
v_gene: TRBV6-6; j_gene: TRBJ1-5; abundance: -; d_gene: -; CDR3nt: TGTGCCACCCGAGGAGACGGATACAATCAGCCCCAGCATTTT; CDR3aa: CATRGDGYNQPQHF
v_gene: TRBV9; j_gene: TRBJ1-2; abundance: -; d_gene: -; CDR3nt: TGTGCCAGCAGCGTAGACCCAGGCCAGACCTATGGCTACACCTTC; CDR3aa: CASSVDPGQTYGYTF
v_gene: TRBV7-2; j_gene: TRBJ2-1; abundance: -; d_gene: TRBD2; CDR3nt: TGTGCCAGCAGCCCAAAGGGACTAGCGGGAGTGGGTGGTGAGCAGTTCTTC; CDR3aa: CASSPKGLAGVGGEQFF
v_gene: TRBV29-1; j_gene: TRBJ2-6; abundance: few; d_gene: -; CDR3nt: TGCAGCGCTTCGTTGGGGGCCAACGTCCTGACTTTC; CDR3aa: CSASLGANVLTF
v_gene: TRBV27; j_gene: TRBJ1-3; abundance: -; d_gene: -; CDR3nt: TGTGCCAGCAGTCTGTCCGGGACGGTAGGAAACACCATATATTTT; CDR3aa: CASSLSGTVGNTIYF
v_gene: TRBV20-1; j_gene: TRBJ2-1; abundance: -; d_gene: -; CDR3nt: TGCAGTGCACTTGACTACAATGAGCAGTTCTTC; CDR3aa: CSALDYNEQFF
v_gene: TRBV5-1; j_gene: TRBJ2-2; abundance: -; d_gene: -; CDR3nt: TGCGCCAGCAGCTCTCAAGACTTTACCGGGGAGCTGTTTTTT; CDR3aa: CASSSQDFTGELFF
v_gene: TRBV7-9; j_gene: TRBJ2-3; abundance: -; d_gene: -; CDR3nt: TGTGCCAGCAGCGCTAGCGGCACAGATACGCAGTATTTT; CDR3aa: CASSASGTDTQYF
v_gene: TRBV30; j_gene: TRBJ2-5; abundance: once; d_gene: -; CDR3nt: TGTGCCTGGAGTAAGGTACAAGAGACCCAGTACTTC; CDR3aa: CAWSKVQETQYF
v_gene: TRBV11-3; j_gene: TRBJ2-2; abundance: -; d_gene: -; CDR3nt: TGTGCCAGCAGCGATATCGGGAGAACGAACACCGGGGAGCTGTTTTTT; CDR3aa: CASSDIGRTNTGELFF
v_gene: TRBV18; j_gene: TRBJ2-7; abundance: -; d_gene: TRBD1; CDR3nt: TGTGCCAGCTCACCGGACAGGGTGTTCGAGCAGTACTTC; CDR3aa: CASSPDRVFEQYF
v_gene: TRBV11-3; j_gene: TRBJ2-1; abundance: -; d_gene: -; CDR3nt: TGTGCCAGCAGCTCGGGGGCAGGCGGACCCTGGTATGACGAGCAGTTCTTC; CDR3aa: CASSSGAGGPWYDEQFF
v_gene: TRBV6-5; j_gene: TRBJ2-7; abundance: -; d_gene: -; CDR3nt: TGTGCCAGCCATACTCCGGGGACTTCCTACGAGCAGTACTTC; CDR3aa: CASHTPGTSYEQYF
v_gene: TRBV10-2; j_gene: TRBJ1-5; abundance: few; d_gene: -; CDR3nt: TGCGCCAGCAGTGAGTCTCAAACCCCTAATCAGCCCCAGCATTTT; CDR3aa: CASSESQTPNQPQHF
v_gene: TRBV21-1; j_gene: TRBJ2-5; abundance: -; d_gene: -; CDR3nt: TGTGCCAGCAGCAATGGGGCGGGGACCCAGTACTTC; CDR3aa: CASSNGAGTQYF
v_gene: TRBV18; j_gene: TRBJ2-3; abundance: -; d_gene: -; CDR3nt: TGTGCCAGCTCACCACCAGGGGAGGCAGATACGCAGTATTTT; CDR3aa: CASSPPGEADTQYF
v_gene: TRBV4-1; j_gene: TRBJ2-1; abundance: -; d_gene: -; CDR3nt: TGCGCCAGCAGCCAAGAACCCCACGACTTAGACAATGAGCAGTTCTTC; CDR3aa: CASSQEPHDLDNEQFF
v_gene: TRBV27; j_gene: TRBJ1-2; abundance: -; d_gene: -; CDR3nt: TGTGCCAGCAGTTTCGGACAGAACTATGGCTACACCTTC; CDR3aa: CASSFGQNYGYTF
v_gene: TRBV5-1; j_gene: TRBJ1-6; abundance: -; d_gene: TRBD1; CDR3nt: TGCGCCAGCAGCTTGCGACAGGGGTGGTATTCACCCCTCCACTTT; CDR3aa: CASSLRQGWYSPLHF
v_gene: TRBV2; j_gene: TRBJ2-7; abundance: few; d_gene: -; CDR3nt: TGTGCCAGCAGTTTAACTGCCTCCTACGAGCAGTACTTC; CDR3aa: CASSLTASYEQYF
v_gene: TRBV6-1; j_gene: TRBJ2-1; abundance: -; d_gene: -; CDR3nt: TGTGCCAGCGTCAGGGGAAATGGTGAGCAGTTCTTC; CDR3aa: CASVRGNGEQFF
v_gene: TRBV27; j_gene: TRBJ2-7; abundance: -; d_gene: -; CDR3nt: TGTGCCAGCAGTTTACGACACCCTGGTCTAAGCGAGCAGTACTTC; CDR3aa: CASSLRHPGLSEQYF
v_gene: TRBV9; j_gene: TRBJ2-1; abundance: once; d_gene: -; CDR3nt: TGTGCCAGCAGCCGCATAGCGGTTACCTACAATGAGCAGTTCTTC; CDR3aa: CASSRIAVTYNEQFF
v_gene: TRBV28; j_gene: TRBJ2-1; abundance: -; d_gene: TRBD1; CDR3nt: TGTGCCAGCAGGCCGGGGACAGGGGCTGAGCAGTTCTTC; CDR3aa: CASRPGTGAEQFF
v_gene: TRBV29-1; j_gene: TRBJ2-1; abundance: -; d_gene: TRBD1; CDR3nt: TGCAGCGCGTCCAGGGGGTTTCTCAATGAGCAGTTCTTC; CDR3aa: CSASRGFLNEQFF
v_gene: TRBV2; j_gene: TRBJ2-7; abundance: few; d_gene: TRBD1; CDR3nt: TGTGCCGGAGCCGGGACAGGGTACGAGCAGTACTTC; CDR3aa: CAGAGTGYEQYF
v_gene: TRBV2; j_gene: TRBJ2-1; abundance: -; d_gene: -; CDR3nt: TGTGCCAGCAGTGAAGTTGCGGCGGACTACTACTACAATGAGCAGTTCTTC; CDR3aa: CASSEVAADYYYNEQFF
v_gene: TRBV6-5; j_gene: TRBJ2-4; abundance: -; d_gene: TRBD2; CDR3nt: TGTGCCAGCAGCATTAGCGGGTCGGCCAAAAACATTCAGTACTTC; CDR3aa: CASSISGSAKNIQYF